This TCR beta chain was captured in a study of CD4 T cells in relation to SARS-CoV-2 and coronaviruses. In the study overall: PBMCs were cultured with antigen for roughly 11 days before TCR beta sequencing.

Unexposed donor CD4+ T cells date from about 2011-2019, before the COVID-19 pandemic. The cells were cultured for about ten days before CD4+ T cells were isolated. Assay: immunoSEQ multiplex PCR; the TCRdb copy retains only in-frame clones and omits some. The repertoire holds more than 9,500 clones, with 69% as singletons. The CDR3 is made up of 20 amino acids. This clone has only a few counts. Its antigen is not identified. The receptor was isolated from a human donor in good health. The V call is TRBV21-1, the J call TRBJ2-3; no DNA check was done on the table's D call, TRBD2. TRBV21-1 has pseudogene status. Sequenced input: CD4+ T cells from PBMCs, cultured in vitro. This CDR3 reads CASSKEGRGRLGTSTDTQYF. The CDR3 nucleotides read TGTGCCAGCAGCAAAGAGGGGAGGGGAAGGTTAGGGACTAGCACAGATACGCAGTATTTT.